These 23 T cell receptor beta chains came from one sample sequenced in a study of blood T cell repertoires in COVID-19 (TCRdb year 2020). The library was produced with the immunoSEQ multiplex PCR assay. TCRdb took over this immuneACCESS table, retaining in-frame rearrangements with V and J assigned. Such tables are incomplete; in checked studies, under half of the missing clones stem from an unresolved V gene, and the remainder is unexplained. In this sample the table shows more than 45,000 clones, about 89% of which occur a single time. Jointly, the top ten make up about 27% of the sample. Sequencing was carried out using peripheral blood. The receptors originated from a human donor in a cohort sampled during active COVID-19.

V and J are TRBV2 and TRBJ2-2; no definite D call. V was cut by 0 bases and J by 6 bases, with 11 bases left in between. CDR1 SNHLY and CDR2 FYNNEI come from the germline V gene. The CDR3 has 15 amino acids. CDR3 residues: CASSEALLRAGELFF. CDR3 DNA sequence: TGTGCCAGCAGTGAAGCGCTTCTGAGAGCCGGGGAGCTGTTTTTT.

This chain connects TRBV7-2 to TRBJ1-1, with D possibly TRBD1 on 6 matching bases. With 5 bases removed from V and 5 bases from J, the gap between germline ends came to 15 bases. The V gene's germline CDR1 is SGHTA and CDR2 FQGNSA. The CDR3 is made up of 14 amino acids. The CDR3 DNA is TGTGCCAGCAGCCCCCCTAGGGGGAATACTGAAGCTTTCTTT. Amino acid sequence: CASSPPRGNTEAFF. Full variable domain (missing parts from reference TRBV7-2 and TRBJ1-1): GAGVSQSPSNKVTEKGKDVELRCDPISGHTALYWYRQSLGQGLEFLIYFQGNSAPDKSGLPSDRFSAERTGGSVSTLTIQRTQQEDSAVYLCASSPPRGNTEAFFGQGTRLTVV.

This chain joins TRBV7-2 and TRBJ2-5; 10 bases line up with TRBD2. CDR3 size: 17 residues. Germline-derived CDR1 and CDR2 are SGHTA and FQGNSA. Trimming removed 4 bases from V and 4 bases from J; junction bases left unmatched: 12. The CDR3: CASSSRDSSGRLETQYF. CDR3 coding DNA: TGTGCCAGCAGCTCCCGGGACAGTAGCGGGAGGTTAGAGACCCAGTACTTC. Complete variable domain (other parts from reference TRBV7-2 and TRBJ2-5): GAGVSQSPSNKVTEKGKDVELRCDPISGHTALYWYRQSLGQGLEFLIYFQGNSAPDKSGLPSDRFSAERTGGSVSTLTIQRTQQEDSAVYLCASSSRDSSGRLETQYFGPGTRLLVL.

The genes are TRBV27 and TRBJ2-1; 9 bases align to TRBD1. The CDR3 runs to 16 residues. Germline trimming cut 5 bases from V and 9 bases from J; bases unmatched to any gene: 14. The V gene's germline CDR1 is MNHEY and CDR2 SMNVEV (reference sequence). The CDR3 coding sequence is TGTGCCAGCAGTACTCCCGGGACAGGGAGGTTTGGTGAGCAGTTCTTC. Translating it yields CASSTPGTGRFGEQFF.

This clone has more than one count but fewer than ten. The chain carries TRBV28 and TRBJ2-7, with D possibly matching TRBD2 (6 bases). Germline CDR1 MDHEN, CDR2 SYDVKM. Trimming pared 4 bases from V and 7 bases from J, leaving 14 bases between. The CDR3 sequence is 13 residues long. The CDR3 region is CASSSPTRREQYF. Here the CDR3 DNA reads TGTGCCAGCAGTTCACCGACTAGGAGGGAGCAGTACTTC.

V usage is TRBV4-2 and J usage is TRBJ1-1; the match to TRBD1 covers 8 bases. V gave up 7 bases and J gave up 1 base; unmatched junction bases: 2. The CDR3 has 13 amino acids. Germline CDR1 and CDR2: LGHNA and YNFKEQ. The CDR3 sequence is CASKQGGNTEAFF. Here the CDR3 DNA reads TGTGCCAGCAAACAGGGGGGGAACACTGAAGCTTTCTTT.

The chain joins TRBV10-2 to TRBJ2-1, with D possibly matching TRBD1 (6 bases). Per the germline V gene, CDR1 is WSHSY and CDR2 is SAAADI. CDR3 length equals 17 residues. Trimming cost V 0 bases and J 6 bases, with 18 bases left between them. CDR3: CASSESLQGPRANEQFF. The DNA for the CDR3 is TGCGCCAGCAGTGAGTCCCTACAGGGCCCTCGGGCCAATGAGCAGTTCTTC.

This clone came up a few times. This chain joins TRBV6-2 or TRBV6-3 and TRBJ1-2, with 7 bases aligning to TRBD1. The CDR3 contains 15 residues. The V gene end was trimmed by 0 bases and the J gene end by 4 bases; junction bases not matched to a gene: 5. CDR1 is MNHEY and CDR2 is SVGEGT in the germline V gene. The CDR3 bases are TGTGCCAGCAGTTACTCAGCCGGGACAGTCTATGGCTACACCTTC. Its translation: CASSYSAGTVYGYTF.

V is TRBV3-1 (or the pseudogene TRBV3-2) and J is TRBJ1-2; 10 bases line up with TRBD1. The CDR3 totals 14 residues. Germline values: CDR1 LGHDT, CDR2 YNNKEL (reference sequence). The J segment lost 7 bases and the V segment lost 0 bases, leaving 2 bases of the junction unmatched. CDR3 in amino acids: CASSQEDRGGGYTF. CDR3 coding DNA: TGTGCCAGCAGCCAAGAGGACAGGGGGGGTGGCTACACCTTC.

J is TRBJ1-2 and V is TRBV7-9, with a possible D match to TRBD1 (5 bases). From germline, CDR1 is SEHNR and CDR2 FQNEAQ (reference sequence). V lost 1 base to trimming and J lost 2 bases, with 8 bases between them. CDR3 size: 14 residues. The CDR3 reads CASSLGGANYGYTF. The CDR3 bases are TGTGCCAGCAGCTTAGGCGGGGCCAACTATGGCTACACCTTC. Full variable domain (rest looked up from reference TRBV7-9 and TRBJ1-2): DTGVSQNPRHKITKRGQNVTFRCDPISEHNRLYWYRQTLGQGPEFLTYFQNEAQLEKSRLLSDRFSAERPKGSFSTLEIQRTEQGDSAMYLCASSLGGANYGYTFGSGTRLTVV.

The rearrangement uses TRBV11-2 and TRBJ2-3; weak D call: TRBD1 (8 bases). V was clipped by 6 bases and J by 10 bases, with 23 bases between them. This CDR3 region has 15 residues. Germline CDR1 reads SGHAT; CDR2 reads FQNNGV. This chain's CDR3 is CASRLDREGRLAQYF. The CDR3 nucleotides read TGTGCCAGCAGATTGGACAGGGAGGGCCGCCTGGCGCAGTATTTT.

The chain couples TRBV6-6 to TRBJ2-1; 8 bases line up with TRBD1. CDR1 and CDR2 (germline): MNHNY, SVGAGI (reference sequence). The CDR3 loop spans 16 amino acids. Unmatched junction bases numbered 5, after V lost 2 bases and J lost 2 bases. The CDR3 loop is CASSYPTGAPYNEQFF. CDR3 bases: TGTGCCAGCAGTTACCCGACAGGGGCCCCCTACAATGAGCAGTTCTTC.

This chain's CDR3 is CASSRPPGTSGRGNEQFF. In DNA form, the CDR3 reads TGTGCCAGCAGCCGCCCTCCCGGGACTAGCGGGAGAGGTAATGAGCAGTTCTTC. This chain joins TRBV5-4 and TRBJ2-1; TRBD2 agrees at 14 bases. CDR1 and CDR2 (germline): SGHNT, YYREEE (reference sequence). The CDR3 is 18 amino acids. Trimming took 4 bases from V and 7 from J; bases not matched to a gene: 13. Looking up the rest from reference TRBV5-4 and TRBJ2-1 gives the full variable domain: ETGVTQSPTHLIKTRGQQVTLRCSSQSGHNTVSWYQQALGQGPQFIFQYYREEENGRGNFPPRFSGLQFPNYSSELNVNALELDDSALYLCASSRPPGTSGRGNEQFFGPGTRLTVL.

The chain employs TRBV7-9 and TRBJ2-1, with 12 positions matching TRBD2. The germline gives CDR1 SEHNR, CDR2 FQNEAQ (reference sequence). With V trimmed by 7 bases and J by 7 bases, 8 bases remained unmatched. This CDR3 contains 15 residues. CDR3 loop: CASIPLAGGLNEQFF. DNA of the CDR3: TGTGCCAGCATCCCACTAGCGGGGGGTTTAAATGAGCAGTTCTTC.

The rearrangement uses TRBV5-1 and TRBJ2-3, with 12 bases lining up with TRBD2. This CDR3 is 18 amino acids long. The V gene's germline CDR1 is SGHRS and CDR2 YFSETQ. The ends lost 0 bases at V and 4 bases at J; junction bases unmatched: 9. This CDR3 reads CASSLGLAGGLGADTQYF. CDR3 sequence (DNA): TGCGCCAGCAGCTTGGGGCTAGCGGGGGGGCTAGGCGCAGATACGCAGTATTTT.

The chain links TRBV6-6 to TRBJ1-2; 10 bases are a match to TRBD1. Losses at the gene ends were 6 bases for V and 7 bases for J; bases not matched to a gene: 8. CDR1 MNHNY and CDR2 SVGAGI come from the germline V gene (reference sequence). The CDR3 is 14 amino acids. CDR3 sequence reads: CASSRQGAEGGYTF. The DNA of the CDR3 is TGTGCCAGCAGCCGACAGGGGGCGGAAGGTGGCTACACCTTC.

This chain links TRBV3-1 (or the pseudogene TRBV3-2) with TRBJ2-1; no reliable D call. This CDR3 comprises 14 residues. The germline V gene has CDR1 LGHDT and CDR2 YNNKEL (reference sequence). Trimming took off 5 bases at V and 2 bases at J, with 10 bases between the two ends. The CDR3 loop is CASSSQPAYNEQFF. Written as DNA, the CDR3 is TGTGCCAGCAGCTCCCAACCGGCCTACAATGAGCAGTTCTTC.

V usage is TRBV28 and J usage is TRBJ2-7, with 10 bases aligning to TRBD2. The V segment lost 6 bases and the J segment 0 bases; nucleotides outside the gene matches: 5. The CDR3 is 15 amino acids. Germline values: CDR1 MDHEN, CDR2 SYDVKM. This chain's CDR3 is CASSKLAGSSYEQYV. The CDR3 DNA reads as TGTGCCAGCAGCAAACTAGCGGGGAGCTCCTACGAGCAGTACGTC.

The gene calls are TRBV6-5 and TRBJ2-1, with D maybe TRBD1 (5 bases). From germline, CDR1 is MNHEY and CDR2 SVGAGI. Trimming took 2 bases from V and 8 from J, leaving 13 bases between them. This CDR3 is built from 14 residues. Here the CDR3 reads CASSYRPFRDEQFF. CDR3 in DNA: TGTGCCAGCAGTTACCGACCCTTCAGGGATGAGCAGTTCTTC.

The chain links TRBV5-1 to TRBJ2-7; TRBD2 might be the D (5 bases). This CDR3 is built from 15 residues. Trimming left V 4 bases short and J 0 bases short, with 14 bases between. CDR1 is SGHRS and CDR2 is YFSETQ in the germline V gene. The CDR3 sequence: CASSQITGSSYEQYF. For the CDR3, the DNA is TGCGCCAGCAGCCAGATCACGGGGAGCTCCTACGAGCAGTACTTC.

The chain combines TRBV3-1 (or the pseudogene TRBV3-2) with TRBJ2-7; the D is unclear. This CDR3 is built from 18 residues. Germline assignment: CDR1 LGHDT and CDR2 YNNKEL (reference sequence). The germline V and J ends were trimmed by 2 bases and 6 bases, with 26 bases remaining between them. Here the CDR3 DNA reads TGTGCCAGCAGCCAATATGTTTACACAGACCCAAAAGAAAGCGAGCAGTACTTC. It specifies CASSQYVYTDPKESEQYF.

This clone is a singleton in its sample. The CDR3 loop is CASSPRGRTQHEQFF. The CDR3 DNA sequence: TGTGCCAGCAGCCCCCGGGGGAGGACACAGCATGAGCAGTTCTTC. This sequence joins TRBV28 and TRBJ2-1; possible D gene TRBD2, 6 bases. The CDR3 is made up of 15 amino acids. Trimming stripped 6 bases from V and 8 bases from J, with 20 bases between. Germline V gives CDR1 MDHEN, CDR2 SYDVKM.

This clone was observed a single time. The rearrangement joins TRBV19 to TRBJ2-1; 7 positions match TRBD2. The CDR3 is made up of 15 amino acids. V shed 5 bases, J shed 3 bases, and the junction held 7 bases outside the gene matches. Germline V CDR1 and CDR2: LNHDA, SQIVND (reference sequence). CDR3 DNA sequence: TGTGCCAGTAGTCTGGCTAGCGGAAGCTACAATGAGCAGTTCTTC. It codes for CASSLASGSYNEQFF.